This TCR beta chain originates from a study of OX40 agonist ivuxolimab in advanced cancers. Study observations and caveats: No determination was made of the antigen specificity of the expanded peripheral T cells.

Points on this clone: What it recognizes is unknown.

The method was immunoSEQ multiplex PCR; TCRdb's version includes in-frame clones alone and lacks a portion of them. In the table there are about 19,000 clones, about 89% of which are singletons. Germline V gene data show CDR1 as SGHTA and CDR2 as FQGNSA. This CDR3 region has 17 residues. V shed 3 bases, J shed 7 bases, and the junction held 15 bases outside the gene matches. Sequencing used CD4+ or CD8+ T cells sorted from blood, obtained in a trial of the OX40 agonist ivuxolimab. The sequence derives from an adult with an advanced solid tumor such as melanoma, head and neck, liver or kidney cancer. The chain uses TRBV7-2 and TRBJ2-7, with 10 bases aligning to TRBD2. The CDR3 protein is CASSFVRGLAGVQEQYF. The CDR3 DNA reads as TGTGCCAGCAGCTTTGTCAGAGGGCTAGCGGGAGTTCAAGAGCAGTACTTC.